The 14 T cell receptor beta chains below were found in one sample sequenced in a study of identical twins. TCRdb reanalysed the 5' RACE reads using MiXCR and keeps one entry per CDR3 protein. The sample consists of about 200,000 distinct CDR3 sequences, about 6.7% of them appearing once. This sample also appeared in a second study, on T cells expressing NK-cell markers.

Input material: CD8+ T cells sorted from blood. Receptor source: a woman aged 18-29 years in good health.

This clonotype was recorded many times. This chain links TRBV12-3 or TRBV12-4 with TRBJ2-3, with no clear D. The CDR3 is made up of 12 amino acids. V was cut by 8 bases and J by 0 bases, with 6 bases left in between. Here the CDR3 reads CASGSSTDTQYF. CDR3 coding DNA: TGTGCCAGCGGGTCCAGCACAGATACGCAGTATTTT.

This clonotype has ten or more counts. The gene calls are TRBV11-2 and TRBJ2-7; the match to TRBD1 covers 8 bases. The germline V gene encodes CDR1 SGHAT and CDR2 FQNNGV. This CDR3 spans 15 amino acids. Losses at the gene ends were 4 bases for V and 2 bases for J; bases not matched to a gene: 7. The CDR3 sequence: CASSSGQGVAYEQYF. The CDR3 coding sequence is TGTGCCAGCAGCTCAGGACAGGGAGTTGCCTACGAGCAGTACTTC.

This clonotype was observed a few times. This rearrangement joins TRBV7-8 to TRBJ2-7; 12 nucleotides match TRBD1. Germline V gene lookup returns CDR1 SGHVS and CDR2 FQNEAQ. This CDR3 spans 14 amino acids. The DNA of the CDR3 is TGTGCCAGCAGTCACACTCCGGGACAGGGGGCGGAAAAGGTC. It encodes CASSHTPGQGAEKV.

This chain links TRBV5-6 with TRBJ1-1, with a weak D call TRBD1 (5 bases). CDR3 length equals 14 residues. The germline V gene has CDR1 SGHDT and CDR2 YYEEEE. Trimming stripped 6 bases from V and 1 base from J, with 13 bases between. The CDR3 spells CASTQWDGNTEAFF. The CDR3 coding sequence is TGTGCCAGCACGCAGTGGGACGGGAACACTGAAGCTTTCTTT.

This clonotype was seen more than once but under ten times. The genes are TRBV15 and TRBJ2-3; no clear D gene. Per the germline V gene, CDR1 is LNHNV and CDR2 is YYDKDF (reference sequence). The V end was cut by 5 bases, the J end by 0 bases, with 12 bases between. This CDR3 spans 15 amino acids. The DNA for the CDR3 is TGTGCCACCAGCTTTGGTGGGTCCAGCACAGATACGCAGTATTTT. The encoded protein is CATSFGGSSTDTQYF.

Only a few counts were recorded for this clonotype. J is TRBJ2-7 and V is TRBV9; D possibly uses TRBD1 or TRBD2 (5 bases each). In germline, CDR1 is SGDLS, CDR2 YYNGEE. The V and J ends lost 5 bases and 6 bases respectively, with 21 bases between them. This CDR3 comprises 15 residues. CDR3: CASSPISGPEGEQYF. The CDR3 region has the DNA TGTGCCAGCAGTCCCATTTCGGGGCCCGAGGGCGAGCAGTACTTC. Full variable domain (outside the CDR3, taken from reference TRBV9 and TRBJ2-7): DSGVTQTPKHLITATGQRVTLRCSPRSGDLSVYWYQQSLDQGLQFLIQYYNGEERAKGNILERFSAQQFPDLHSELNLSSLELGDSALYFCASSPISGPEGEQYFGPGTRLTVT.

The chain couples TRBV15 to TRBJ1-2; 7 bases are shared with TRBD1. Germline CDR1 is LNHNV and CDR2 is YYDKDF (reference sequence). Trimming cost V 5 bases and J 4 bases; bases outside gene matches: 13. The CDR3 covers 16 residues. The CDR3, as DNA: TGTGCCACCAGCGACCTCCCGGGACAGTCAATCTATGGCTACACCTTC. Amino acid sequence: CATSDLPGQSIYGYTF.

The rearrangement links TRBV3-1 to TRBJ2-1, with 7 positions matching TRBD2. The germline V gene encodes CDR1 LGHDT and CDR2 YNNKEL (reference sequence). The V and J ends lost 4 bases and 4 bases, in that order; junction bases with no gene match: 10. The CDR3 length is 16 residues. Here the CDR3 reads CASSPLALAAYNEQFF. The CDR3 DNA reads as TGTGCCAGCAGCCCTTTGGCGCTAGCGGCGTACAATGAGCAGTTCTTC.

In this sample, this clonotype turned up a few times. The chain recombines TRBV7-2 with TRBJ2-7; 7 bases match TRBD2. Germline CDR1 SGHTA, CDR2 FQGNSA. The CDR3 spans 15 residues. With 5 bases clipped from V and 3 bases from J, the junction kept 10 bases outside the gene matches. CDR3 bases: TGTGCCAGCAGCATGCATCGGGACTATCGCTACGAGCAGTACTTC. Protein sequence: CASSMHRDYRYEQYF. The full variable domain, rest sourced from reference TRBV7-2 and TRBJ2-7, is GAGVSQSPSNKVTEKGKDVELRCDPISGHTALYWYRQSLGQGLEFLIYFQGNSAPDKSGLPSDRFSAERTGGSVSTLTIQRTQQEDSAVYLCASSMHRDYRYEQYFGPGTRLTVT.

This chain links TRBV12-3 or TRBV12-4 with TRBJ1-6; D is undetermined. V was shortened by 3 bases and J by 10 bases, with 10 bases between the two germline ends. The CDR3 runs to 13 residues. The CDR3: CASSLGIGSPLHF. Written as DNA, the CDR3 is TGTGCCAGCAGTTTGGGGATCGGGTCACCCCTCCACTTT.

The chain recombines TRBV20-1 with TRBJ1-3, with 7 bases aligning to TRBD1. V lost 1 base, J lost 0 bases, and 6 bases stayed unmatched. CDR3 length: 16 amino acids. The germline V gene encodes CDR1 DFQATT and CDR2 SNEGSKA (reference sequence). CDR3 region: CSARGDRSYSGNTIYF. CDR3 in DNA: TGCAGTGCTAGAGGGGACAGAAGTTACTCTGGAAACACCATATATTTT.

This clonotype appeared a few times. V usage is TRBV9 and J usage is TRBJ2-3; 8 bases line up with TRBD2. The CDR3 totals 17 residues. Trimming cost V 4 bases and J 6 bases; bases outside gene matches: 16. Germline assignment: CDR1 SGDLS and CDR2 YYNGEE. The CDR3 DNA is TGTGCCAGCAGCACCCCGCGGGCGAGCGGGGGTGGGGATACGCAGTATTTT. Amino acids: CASSTPRASGGGDTQYF.

This chain connects TRBV2 to TRBJ2-1, with a tentative D call TRBD2 (6 bases). Trimming took 7 bases from V and 6 from J, leaving 10 bases between them. The germline V gene encodes CDR1 SNHLY and CDR2 FYNNEI. This CDR3 region has 12 residues. CDR3 sequence reads: CASIGGLNEQFF. The CDR3 DNA is TGTGCCAGCATTGGAGGGCTCAATGAGCAGTTCTTC.

The table lists this clonotype with a few counts. This sequence joins TRBV12-3 or TRBV12-4 and TRBJ2-1; D perhaps matches TRBD2 (6 bases). Trimming took off 5 bases at V and 6 bases at J, with 8 bases between the two ends. CDR3 length: 12 residues. This CDR3 is CASSTGVNEQFF. The CDR3 coding sequence is TGTGCCAGCAGTACGGGGGTCAATGAGCAGTTCTTC.